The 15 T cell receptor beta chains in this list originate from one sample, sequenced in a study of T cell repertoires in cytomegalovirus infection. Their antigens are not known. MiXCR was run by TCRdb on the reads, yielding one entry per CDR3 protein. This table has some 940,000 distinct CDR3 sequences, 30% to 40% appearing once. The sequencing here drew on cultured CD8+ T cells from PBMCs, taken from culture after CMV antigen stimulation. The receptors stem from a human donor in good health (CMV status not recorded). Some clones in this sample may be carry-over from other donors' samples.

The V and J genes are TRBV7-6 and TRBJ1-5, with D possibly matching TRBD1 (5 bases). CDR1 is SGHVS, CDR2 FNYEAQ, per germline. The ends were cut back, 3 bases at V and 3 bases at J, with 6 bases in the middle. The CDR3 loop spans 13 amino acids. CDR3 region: CASSFGANQPQHF. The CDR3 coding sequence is TGTGCCAGCAGCTTTGGGGCCAATCAGCCCCAGCATTTT.

CDR3 DNA: TGTGCCAGCATCCAGACAGGGGGCCTAAACACCATATATTTT. The encoded protein is CASIQTGGLNTIYF. This chain uses TRBV12-3 or TRBV12-4 with TRBJ1-3, with 10 bases lining up with TRBD1. This CDR3 is built from 14 residues. After removal of 7 bases from V and 6 bases from J, the junction contained 6 bases not matched to a gene.

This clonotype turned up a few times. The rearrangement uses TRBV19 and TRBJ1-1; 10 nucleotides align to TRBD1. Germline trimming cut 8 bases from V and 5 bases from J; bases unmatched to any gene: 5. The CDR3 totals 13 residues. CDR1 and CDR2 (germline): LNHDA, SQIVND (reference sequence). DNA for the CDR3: TGTGCCAGTTGGACAGGGGGATTTACTGAAGCTTTCTTT. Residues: CASWTGGFTEAFF.

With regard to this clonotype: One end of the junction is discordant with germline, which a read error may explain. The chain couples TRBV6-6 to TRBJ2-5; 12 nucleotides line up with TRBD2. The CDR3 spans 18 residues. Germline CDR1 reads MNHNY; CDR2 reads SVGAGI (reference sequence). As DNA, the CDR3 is TGTGCCAACAGTTACTCGGCGGGACTAGCGGGCCTCCAAGAGACCCAGTACTTC. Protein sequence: CANSYSAGLAGLQETQYF.

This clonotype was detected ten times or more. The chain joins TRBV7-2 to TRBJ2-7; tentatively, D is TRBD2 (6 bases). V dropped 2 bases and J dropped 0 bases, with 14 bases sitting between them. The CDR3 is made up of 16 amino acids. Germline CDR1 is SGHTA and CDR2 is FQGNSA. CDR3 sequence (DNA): TGTGCCAGCAGCTTAACGTTCGCGGGGACCTCCTACGAGCAGTACTTC. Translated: CASSLTFAGTSYEQYF.

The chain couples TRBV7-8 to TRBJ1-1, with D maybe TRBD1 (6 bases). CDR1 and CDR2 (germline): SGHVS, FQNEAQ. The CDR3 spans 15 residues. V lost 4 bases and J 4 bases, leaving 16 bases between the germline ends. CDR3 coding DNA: TGTGCCAGCAGCTCGACAGGAACGGGAAGCACTGAAGCTTTCTTT. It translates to CASSSTGTGSTEAFF.

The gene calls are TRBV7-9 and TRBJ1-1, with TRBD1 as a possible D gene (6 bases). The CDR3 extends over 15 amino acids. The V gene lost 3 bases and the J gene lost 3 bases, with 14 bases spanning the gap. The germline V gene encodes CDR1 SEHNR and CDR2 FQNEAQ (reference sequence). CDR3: CASSFPGAQDTEAFF. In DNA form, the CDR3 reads TGTGCCAGCAGCTTTCCAGGGGCTCAGGACACTGAAGCTTTCTTT.

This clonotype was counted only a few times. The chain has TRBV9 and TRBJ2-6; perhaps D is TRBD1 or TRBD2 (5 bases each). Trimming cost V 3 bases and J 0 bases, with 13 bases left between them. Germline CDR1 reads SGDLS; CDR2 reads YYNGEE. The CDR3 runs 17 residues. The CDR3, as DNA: TGTGCCAGCAGCGACGGGACGACCATCTCTGGGGCCAACGTCCTGACTTTC. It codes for CASSDGTTISGANVLTF.

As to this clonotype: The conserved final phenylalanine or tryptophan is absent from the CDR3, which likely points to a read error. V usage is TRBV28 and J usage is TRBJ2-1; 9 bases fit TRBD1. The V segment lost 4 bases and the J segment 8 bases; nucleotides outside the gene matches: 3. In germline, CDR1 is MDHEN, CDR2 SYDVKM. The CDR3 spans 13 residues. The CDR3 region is CASSSDRGDEQFS. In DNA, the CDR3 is TGTGCCAGCAGTTCGGACAGGGGCGATGAGCAGTTCTCC.

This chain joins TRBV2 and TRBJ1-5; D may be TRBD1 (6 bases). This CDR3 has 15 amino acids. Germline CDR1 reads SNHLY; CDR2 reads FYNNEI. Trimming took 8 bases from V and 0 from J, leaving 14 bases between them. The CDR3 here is CASASGTRSNQPQHF. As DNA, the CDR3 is TGTGCCAGCGCTTCCGGGACACGTAGCAATCAGCCCCAGCATTTT.

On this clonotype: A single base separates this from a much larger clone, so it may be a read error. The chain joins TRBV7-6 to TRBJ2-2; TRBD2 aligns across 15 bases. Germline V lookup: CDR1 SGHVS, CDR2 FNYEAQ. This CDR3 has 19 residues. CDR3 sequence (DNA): TGTGTCAGCAGCAATATCGGACTAGCGGGGGGGCCAGTCCCCGGGGAGCTGTTTTTT. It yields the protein CVSSNIGLAGGPVPGELFF.

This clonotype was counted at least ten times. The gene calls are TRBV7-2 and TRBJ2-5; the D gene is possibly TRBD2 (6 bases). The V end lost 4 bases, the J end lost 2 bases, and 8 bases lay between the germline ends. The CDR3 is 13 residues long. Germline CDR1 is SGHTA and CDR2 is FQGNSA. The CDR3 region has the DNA TGTGCCAGCAGCTCGGACTATCAAGAGACCCAGTACTTC. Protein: CASSSDYQETQYF.

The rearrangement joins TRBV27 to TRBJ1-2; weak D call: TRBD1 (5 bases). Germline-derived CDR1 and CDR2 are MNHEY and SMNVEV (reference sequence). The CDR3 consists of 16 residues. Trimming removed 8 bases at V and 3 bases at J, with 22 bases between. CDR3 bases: TGTGCCAGCGGCTACAGAGGGGCGCGAGTTGACTATGGCTACACCTTC. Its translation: CASGYRGARVDYGYTF.

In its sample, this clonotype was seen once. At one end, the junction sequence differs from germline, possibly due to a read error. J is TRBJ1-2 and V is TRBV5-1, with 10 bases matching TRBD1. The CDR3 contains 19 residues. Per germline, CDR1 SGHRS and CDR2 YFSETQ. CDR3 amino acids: CASSLTTFRDRGLNYGYAF. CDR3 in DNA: TGCGCCAGCAGCCTAACCACCTTCCGGGACAGGGGTTTGAATTATGGCTACGCCTTC.

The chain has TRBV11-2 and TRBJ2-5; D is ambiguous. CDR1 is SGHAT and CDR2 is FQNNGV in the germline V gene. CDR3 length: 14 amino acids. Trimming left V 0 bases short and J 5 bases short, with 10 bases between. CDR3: CASSLDRSRETQYF. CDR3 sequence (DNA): TGTGCCAGCAGCTTAGATAGATCCAGGGAGACCCAGTACTTC.